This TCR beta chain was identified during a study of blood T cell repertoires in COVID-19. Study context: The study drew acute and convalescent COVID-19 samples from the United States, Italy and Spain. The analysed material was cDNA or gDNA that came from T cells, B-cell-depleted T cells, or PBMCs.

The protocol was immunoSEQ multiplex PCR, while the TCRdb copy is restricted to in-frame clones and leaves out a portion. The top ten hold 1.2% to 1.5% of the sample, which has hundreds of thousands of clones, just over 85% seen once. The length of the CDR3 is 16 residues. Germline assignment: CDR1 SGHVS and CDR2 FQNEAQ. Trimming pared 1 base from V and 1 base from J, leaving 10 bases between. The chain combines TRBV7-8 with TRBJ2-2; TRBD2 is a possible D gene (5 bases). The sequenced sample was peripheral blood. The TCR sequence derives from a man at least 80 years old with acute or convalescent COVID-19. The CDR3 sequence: CASSLVRSGNTGELFF. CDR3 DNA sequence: TGTGCCAGCAGCTTAGTCCGGAGCGGGAACACCGGGGAGCTGTTTTTT.